Listed below are T cell receptor beta chains from one sample, sequenced in a study of blood T cell repertoires in COVID-19. Sequenced by immunoSEQ multiplex PCR; TCRdb stores in-frame clones only, minus some. This sample has around 260,000 clones; roughly 80% occur once, and the top ten carry approximately 9%. Sequences were obtained from peripheral blood. The receptors originated from a woman aged 45-65 years who had recovered from COVID-19. CDR3s include the opening cysteine and the closing phenylalanine or tryptophan. The D gene is left open where the match is weak. Only part of the rows carry a size: once, few, many, or a class if the clone is expanded.

TRBV28	14	TRBJ1-5	TRBD1	-	TGTGCCAGCAGTTGGGACAGGAGCAATCAGCCCCAGCATTTT	CASSWDRSNQPQHF
TRBV5-5	13	TRBJ1-2	-	-	TGTGCCAGCAGCTCACGGGACACCTATGGCTACACCTTC	CASSSRDTYGYTF
TRBV30	13	TRBJ1-2	-	-	TGTGCCTGGAGTAGCGTGGTCCCTCGTGGCTACACCTTC	CAWSSVVPRGYTF
TRBV23-1	15	TRBJ2-1	TRBD2	-	TGCGCCAGCATCTTTCCGGGACTAAAAAACAATGAGCAGTTCTTC	CASIFPGLKNNEQFF
TRBV28	12	TRBJ2-5	-	once	TGTGCCAGCAGCCCAGGGTTGGGGACCCAGTACTTC	CASSPGLGTQYF
TRBV7-2	14	TRBJ2-5	TRBD1	-	TGTGCCAGCAGCCCGGGACAGGCAGGAGAGACCCAGTACTTC	CASSPGQAGETQYF
TRBV4-3	15	TRBJ2-7	TRBD2	-	TGCGCCAGCAGCCAAGCGGTGGCGGGAGAGGGCGAGCAGTACTTC	CASSQAVAGEGEQYF
TRBV28	15	TRBJ2-2	-	-	TGTGCCAGCATCATCGGGGGAGGAAGGACCGGGGAGCTGTTTTTT	CASIIGGGRTGELFF
TRBV7-7	15	TRBJ2-1	-	-	TGTGCCAGCAGCCTACAGGAGAGCTCCTACAATGAGCAGTTCTTC	CASSLQESSYNEQFF
TRBV5-1	15	TRBJ2-5	TRBD1	-	TGCGCCAGCAGCTTGGAGGGGACAGGGCGAGAGACCCAGTACTTC	CASSLEGTGRETQYF
TRBV11-2	11	TRBJ2-5	-	-	TGTGCCAGCAGCCAACAGGAGGGCCAGTACTTC	CASSQQEGQYF
TRBV5-1	13	TRBJ2-7	-	once	TGCGCCAGCAGCTTGGTACACTCCTACGAGCAGTACTTC	CASSLVHSYEQYF
TRBV3-1/TRBV3-2	15	TRBJ2-2	TRBD1	-	TGTGCCAGCAGCCAACAGGGGGCCGCGGCCGGGGAGCTGTTTTTT	CASSQQGAAAGELFF
TRBV6-2/TRBV6-3	11	TRBJ2-3	TRBD2	-	TGTGCCAGCAGTTACGCGGGGGGACAGTATTTT	CASSYAGGQYF
TRBV19	14	TRBJ2-7	TRBD1	-	TGTGCCAGTAGTGCCCGGGACAGGGCCTACGAGCAGTACTTC	CASSARDRAYEQYF
TRBV7-2	15	TRBJ2-1	TRBD2	-	TGTGCCAGCAGCCGGGCTAGCGGGATCTACAATGAGCAGTTCTTC	CASSRASGIYNEQFF
TRBV9	16	TRBJ2-3	TRBD2	-	TGTGCCAGCAGCGACGGACCTAGCGGGAGAGGAGATACGCAGTATTTT	CASSDGPSGRGDTQYF
TRBV3-1/TRBV3-2	12	TRBJ1-5	-	-	TGTGCCAGCAGCCAGAAAGGCGGGACCCCCCATTTT	CASSQKGGTPHF
TRBV19	15	TRBJ1-6	TRBD1	-	TGTGCCAGTAGTTTGACAGGGACAAATAATTCACCCCTCCACTTT	CASSLTGTNNSPLHF
TRBV12-3/TRBV12-4	13	TRBJ1-2	-	-	TGTGCCAGCAGTTTAGGGGGAGACTATGGCTACACCTTC	CASSLGGDYGYTF
TRBV9	15	TRBJ2-1	TRBD2	-	TGTGCCAGCAGCGTAAGAGGACTAGCGGCCCTTGAGCAGTTCTTC	CASSVRGLAALEQFF
TRBV2	15	TRBJ2-2	TRBD2	many	TGTGCCAGCAGTGCTCTAGCGGGGGCCACCGGGGAGCTGTTTTTT	CASSALAGATGELFF
TRBV4-2	14	TRBJ2-1	TRBD2	-	TGTGCCAGCAGGGGGGCGGGGGGATACAATGAGCAGTTCTTC	CASRGAGGYNEQFF
TRBV28	14	TRBJ1-2	-	-	TGTGCCAGCAGTGGCGCAGGGGTCGGCTATGGCTACACCTTC	CASSGAGVGYGYTF
TRBV28	13	TRBJ1-2	TRBD1	-	TGTGCCAGCAGATACACAGGGGGCGATGGCTACACCTTC	CASRYTGGDGYTF
TRBV7-3	13	TRBJ1-2	-	-	TGTGCCAGCAGCTTAGACAGGTCAGAAGGCTACACCTTC	CASSLDRSEGYTF
TRBV27	14	TRBJ1-6	-	-	TGTGCCAGCAGTTTATACCGGGATAATTCACCCCTCCACTTT	CASSLYRDNSPLHF
TRBV28	16	TRBJ1-6	-	-	TGTGCCAGCAGCCAAGGGGGAAGATACGGTAATTCACCCCTCCACTTT	CASSQGGRYGNSPLHF
TRBV19	13	TRBJ1-1	-	-	TGTGCCAGTAGTGTCACAGGGAACACTGAAGCTTTCTTT	CASSVTGNTEAFF
TRBV12-3/TRBV12-4	12	TRBJ1-2	-	-	TGTGCCAGCAGACACACTTTGCGGGGAGGCACCTTC	CASRHTLRGGTF
TRBV19	18	TRBJ1-5	TRBD1	-	TGTGCCAGTAGTATGGAGTGGACAGGGGCTGGGGGCAATCAGCCCCAGCATTTT	CASSMEWTGAGGNQPQHF
TRBV5-1	15	TRBJ1-2	-	-	TGCGCCAGCAGCCCGGACCCCGGGAATTCCTATGGCTACACCTTC	CASSPDPGNSYGYTF
TRBV29-1	15	TRBJ2-7	-	-	TGCAGCGTTGAAAAGGGTAAGGGGCTGTCCTACGAGCAGTACTTC	CSVEKGKGLSYEQYF
TRBV3-1/TRBV3-2	16	TRBJ1-1	TRBD1	-	TGTGCCAGCAGCCAGCCTGGGGCCGACAGGGGCACTGAAGCTTTCTTT	CASSQPGADRGTEAFF
TRBV18	13	TRBJ1-1	-	-	TGTGCCAGCTCACCAATGCGTAACACTGAAGCTTTCTTT	CASSPMRNTEAFF
TRBV6-2/TRBV6-3	17	TRBJ2-3	TRBD1	-	TGTGCCAGCAGTCAAAGGGACAGGGGAGGTCTGTCGGATACGCAGTATTTT	CASSQRDRGGLSDTQYF
TRBV30	12	TRBJ2-5	-	-	TGTGCCTGGAGCCGGCAGGGAGAGACCCAGTACTTC	CAWSRQGETQYF
TRBV28	15	TRBJ2-1	-	-	TGTGCCAGCAGTGATCTCGGGTCCCACGGTGGTGAGCAGTTCTTC	CASSDLGSHGGEQFF
TRBV9	13	TRBJ1-1	-	-	TGTGCCAGCAGCTCGCAACCACAGGGTGAAGCTTTCTTT	CASSSQPQGEAFF
TRBV27	17	TRBJ2-3	-	-	TGTGCCAGCAGTTCCCCAGCCTACAGCACTAGCACAGATACGCAGTATTTT	CASSSPAYSTSTDTQYF
TRBV11-2	15	TRBJ2-3	TRBD1	-	TGTGCCAGCAGTTTTCGACAGGGGGTGACAGATACGCAGTATTTT	CASSFRQGVTDTQYF
TRBV30	15	TRBJ2-1	-	-	TGTGCCTGGACAACGGCGTCAAGGGGTTACAATGAGCAGTTCTTC	CAWTTASRGYNEQFF
TRBV4-2	14	TRBJ2-5	TRBD2	-	TGTGCCAGCAGCCATGGGACTAGCGAAGGGGCCCAGTACTTC	CASSHGTSEGAQYF
TRBV7-7	15	TRBJ2-5	TRBD2	-	TGTGCCAGCAGCTTAGGGCTAGCGGGTACCGAGACCCAGTACTTC	CASSLGLAGTETQYF
TRBV19	18	TRBJ2-2	TRBD2	-	TGTGCCAGTAGTATGATCATCAGTCCTAGCGGGAACACCGGGGAGCTGTTTTTT	CASSMIISPSGNTGELFF